The 20 T cell receptor beta chains in this list originate from one sample, sequenced in a study of PD-1 blockade in classical Hodgkin lymphoma. Only in-frame clones appear in the TCRdb table, and some are missing; sequencing was by immunoSEQ multiplex PCR. The data hold about 75,000 clones, with about 92% observed a single time. Each and every patient relapsed after autologous stem cell transplantation, and patients got differing brentuximab vedotin exposure. This material consisted of peripheral blood mononuclear cells (PBMCs), taken at baseline. These receptors all stem from a human donor with classical Hodgkin lymphoma.

The chain couples TRBV28 to TRBJ2-2; 12 nucleotides align to TRBD1. Germline CDR1 MDHEN, CDR2 SYDVKM. This CDR3 comprises 16 residues. The J segment lost 5 bases and the V segment lost 10 bases, leaving 11 bases of the junction unmatched. In nucleotides, the CDR3 is TGTGCCAACGTAGTAGCGGGACAGGGGGCGACCGGGGAGCTGTTTTTT. Its translation: CANVVAGQGATGELFF. The full variable domain, completed using reference TRBV28 and TRBJ2-2, is DVKVTQSSRYLVKRTGEKVFLECVQDMDHENMFWYRQDPGLGLRLIYFSYDVKMKEKGDIPEGYSVSREKKERFSLILESASTNQTSMYLCANVVAGQGATGELFFGEGSRLTVL.

This chain links TRBV6-5 with TRBJ1-5; 8 bases agree with TRBD1. After removal of 2 bases from V and 8 bases from J, the junction contained 8 bases not matched to a gene. This CDR3 is 15 amino acids long. Looked up from germline, CDR1 is MNHEY and CDR2 is SVGAGI. The CDR3 sequence: CASSYRGQEYEPQHF. CDR3 nucleotides: TGTGCCAGCAGTTACCGGGGACAGGAGTATGAGCCCCAGCATTTT.

The chain joins TRBV16 to TRBJ1-2; 7 bases are shared with TRBD1. CDR1 and CDR2 (germline): KGHSY, FQNENV. V lost 8 bases to trimming and J lost 4 bases; unmatched junction nucleotides: 7. CDR3 size: 13 residues. CDR3 sequence (DNA): TGTGCCAGCCGAGGGGGCAGCGGCTATGGCTACACCTTC. This sequence encodes CASRGGSGYGYTF.

This chain joins TRBV6-5 and TRBJ1-2; D is perhaps TRBD1 (5 bases). The CDR3 covers 14 residues. The germline CDR1 and CDR2 sequences are MNHEY and SVGAGI. Trimming cost V 5 bases and J 0 bases, with 10 bases left between them. DNA for the CDR3: TGTGCCAGCAGTCCGGGGCTGGCTAACTATGGCTACACCTTC. Its translation is CASSPGLANYGYTF.

The J gene is TRBJ2-1, the V gene TRBV7-3; TRBD2 aligns across 9 bases. V shed 4 bases, J shed 0 bases, and the junction held 19 bases outside the gene matches. The CDR3 loop spans 21 amino acids. CDR1 and CDR2 (germline): SGHTA, FQGTGA. CDR3 DNA: TGTGCCAGCAGCTCATCGGACCTCGACGGACTAGCGCGTAGCTCCTACAATGAGCAGTTCTTC. The encoded protein is CASSSSDLDGLARSSYNEQFF.

The chain is built from TRBV14 and TRBJ1-4; 8 nucleotides align to TRBD1. This CDR3 has 12 amino acids. Trimming at V came to 4 bases and at J to 8 bases, leaving 0 bases not matched to a gene. Germline assignment: CDR1 SGHDN and CDR2 FVKESK. The CDR3 spells CASSRTGEKLFF. The CDR3 DNA reads TGTGCCAGCAGCCGGACAGGGGAAAAACTGTTTTTT.

This chain uses TRBV4-1 with TRBJ2-3; D not certain. Germline lookup yields CDR1 MGHRA and CDR2 YSYEKL. Trimming cost V 0 bases and J 14 bases, with 15 bases left between them. The CDR3 is 13 residues long. CDR3 coding DNA: TGCGCCAGCAGCCAAGAGTCTGATCGGGTCCCGTATTTT. Residues: CASSQESDRVPYF.

The J gene is TRBJ2-7, the V gene TRBV6-1; D gene uncertain. CDR1 and CDR2 (germline): MNHNS, SASEGT. This CDR3 comprises 14 residues. The V gene lost 2 bases and the J gene lost 2 bases, with 10 bases spanning the gap. The CDR3 loop is CASSERISAYEQYF. The CDR3 DNA is TGTGCCAGCAGTGAAAGGATCAGTGCCTACGAGCAGTACTTC.

The chain recombines TRBV5-1 with TRBJ1-6; the match to TRBD1 covers 7 bases. Germline values: CDR1 SGHRS, CDR2 YFSETQ. With 6 bases clipped from V and 7 bases from J, the junction kept 7 bases outside the gene matches. This CDR3 has 14 residues. For the CDR3, the DNA is TGCGCCAGCAACACCGGGACAGCGAATTCACCCCTCCACTTT. Translation: CASNTGTANSPLHF.

The chain couples TRBV19 to TRBJ2-7; 7 bases are shared with TRBD1. The CDR3 has 14 residues. Germline trimming cut 3 bases from V and 7 bases from J; bases unmatched to any gene: 9. Germline V gene sequence: CDR1 LNHDA, CDR2 SQIVND (reference sequence). The DNA of the CDR3 is TGTGCCAGTAGTATTTCCGACAGGGTCGGGGAGCAGTACTTC. Protein: CASSISDRVGEQYF.

CDR3 DNA sequence: TGTGCCAGCAGCTTAACAGGGACCCTATGGGATACGCAGTATTTT. Its protein product is CASSLTGTLWDTQYF. The chain carries TRBV11-2 and TRBJ2-3; tentative D call: TRBD1 (6 bases). With 2 bases removed from V and 6 bases from J, the gap between germline ends came to 15 bases. CDR1 and CDR2 (germline): SGHAT, FQNNGV. The CDR3 contains 15 residues.

This chain links TRBV11-3 with TRBJ2-1; 9 positions agree with TRBD1. The CDR3 has 15 residues. V lost 3 bases, J lost 4 bases, and 4 bases stayed unmatched. Germline-derived CDR1 and CDR2 are SGHNT and YENEEA. This chain's CDR3 is CASSLRGTGYNEQFF. The CDR3 region has the DNA TGTGCCAGCAGCTTGCGTGGGACAGGGTACAATGAGCAGTTCTTC. Filled out from reference TRBV11-3 and TRBJ2-1, the complete variable domain reads EAGVVQSPRYKIIEKKQPVAFWCNPISGHNTLYWYLQNLGQGPELLIRYENEEAVDDSQLPKDRFSAERLKGVDSTLKIQPAELGDSAVYLCASSLRGTGYNEQFFGPGTRLTVL.

This sequence joins TRBV7-9 and TRBJ1-1; unclear D gene. CDR3 size: 13 residues. Germline-derived CDR1 and CDR2 are SEHNR and FQNEAQ (reference sequence). V was shortened by 6 bases and J by 2 bases, with 10 bases between the two germline ends. The DNA of the CDR3 is TGTGCCAGCAGTAAAACCCTTAACACTGAAGCTTTCTTT. Encoded protein: CASSKTLNTEAFF.

J is TRBJ1-2 and V is TRBV19, with 9 bases that match TRBD1. Losses at the gene ends were 4 bases for V and 8 bases for J; bases not matched to a gene: 2. The germline V gene encodes CDR1 LNHDA and CDR2 SQIVND (reference sequence). The CDR3 covers 12 residues. The CDR3 DNA follows: TGTGCCAGTAGTACCACAGGGGGCGGCTACACCTTC. This sequence encodes CASSTTGGGYTF.

This clone came up once. The chain carries TRBV28 and TRBJ2-7; no clear D gene. Looked up from germline, CDR1 is MDHEN and CDR2 is SYDVKM. This CDR3 spans 15 amino acids. The V gene lost 2 bases and the J gene lost 6 bases, with 17 bases spanning the gap. This CDR3 is CASSLLARPPREQYF. The CDR3 coding sequence is TGTGCCAGCAGTTTACTGGCTAGGCCCCCTCGCGAGCAGTACTTC.

The chain is built from TRBV5-4 and TRBJ2-7; D not certain. CDR3 size: 11 residues. V lost 0 bases to trimming and J lost 4 bases, with 2 bases between them. Germline CDR1 is SGHNT and CDR2 is YYREEE (reference sequence). The CDR3 region is CASSLGYEQYF. Written as DNA, the CDR3 is TGTGCCAGCAGCTTGGGATACGAGCAGTACTTC.

This chain connects TRBV18 to TRBJ1-6, with TRBD1 identical over 7 bases. Per the germline V gene, CDR1 is KGHSH and CDR2 is LQKENI. V lost 1 base, J lost 7 bases, and 4 bases stayed unmatched. CDR3 size: 15 residues. CDR3 nucleotides: TGTGCCAGCTCACCACGTACAGGGGACAATTCACCCCTCCACTTT. Translation: CASSPRTGDNSPLHF.

This sequence joins TRBV5-4 and TRBJ2-5; the match to TRBD2 covers 10 bases. The CDR3 sequence is 16 residues long. Germline V lookup: CDR1 SGHNT, CDR2 YYREEE (reference sequence). V lost 4 bases and J lost 5; bases outside the gene matches: 11. The CDR3 DNA follows: TGTGCCAGCAGCCGCATAACTAGCGGGGTGAGGGAGACCCAGTACTTC. The encoded protein is CASSRITSGVRETQYF.

This chain uses TRBV7-8 with TRBJ2-5, with D possibly matching TRBD1 (6 bases). The CDR3 has 17 residues. The V end lost 1 base, the J end lost 5 bases, and 20 bases lay between the germline ends. Per germline, CDR1 SGHVS and CDR2 FQNEAQ. The CDR3: CASSLGKGQLPIETQYF. CDR3 DNA sequence: TGTGCCAGCAGCTTAGGGAAAGGACAGCTACCTATCGAGACCCAGTACTTC. The variable domain in full, with the rest retrieved from reference TRBV7-8 and TRBJ2-5, is GAGVSQSPRYKVAKRGQDVALRCDPISGHVSLFWYQQALGQGPEFLTYFQNEAQLDKSGLPSDRFFAERPEGSVSTLKIQRTQQEDSAVYLCASSLGKGQLPIETQYFGPGTRLLVL.

The J gene is TRBJ2-7, the V gene TRBV28; D not certain. The germline CDR1 and CDR2 sequences are MDHEN and SYDVKM. Trimming shortened V by 5 bases and J by 7 bases, and 9 bases separated the two germline ends. The CDR3 sequence is 11 residues long. CDR3 protein: CASSLTGEQYF. Written as DNA, the CDR3 is TGTGCCAGCAGTCTTACTGGGGAGCAGTACTTC.